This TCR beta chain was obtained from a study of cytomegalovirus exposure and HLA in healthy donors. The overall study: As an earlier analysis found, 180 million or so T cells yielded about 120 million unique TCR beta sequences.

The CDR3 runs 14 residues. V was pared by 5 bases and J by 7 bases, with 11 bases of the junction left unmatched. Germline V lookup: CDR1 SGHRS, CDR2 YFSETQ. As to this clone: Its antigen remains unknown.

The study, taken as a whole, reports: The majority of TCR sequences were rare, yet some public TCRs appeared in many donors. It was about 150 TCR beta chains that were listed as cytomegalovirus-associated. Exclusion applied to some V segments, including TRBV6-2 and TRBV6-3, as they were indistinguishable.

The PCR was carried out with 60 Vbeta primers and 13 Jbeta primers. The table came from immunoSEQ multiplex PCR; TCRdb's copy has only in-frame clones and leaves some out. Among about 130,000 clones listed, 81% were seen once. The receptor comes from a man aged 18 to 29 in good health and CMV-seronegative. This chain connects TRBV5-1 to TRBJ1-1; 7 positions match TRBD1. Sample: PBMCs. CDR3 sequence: CASSTGVSFVEAFF. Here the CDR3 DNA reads TGCGCCAGCAGTACAGGGGTCTCTTTTGTTGAAGCTTTCTTT. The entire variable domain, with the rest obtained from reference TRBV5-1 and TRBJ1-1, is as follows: KAGVTQTPRYLIKTRGQQVTLSCSPISGHRSVSWYQQTPGQGLQFLFEYFSETQRNKGNFPGRFSGRQFSNSRSEMNVSTLELGDSALYLCASSTGVSFVEAFFGQGTRLTVV.